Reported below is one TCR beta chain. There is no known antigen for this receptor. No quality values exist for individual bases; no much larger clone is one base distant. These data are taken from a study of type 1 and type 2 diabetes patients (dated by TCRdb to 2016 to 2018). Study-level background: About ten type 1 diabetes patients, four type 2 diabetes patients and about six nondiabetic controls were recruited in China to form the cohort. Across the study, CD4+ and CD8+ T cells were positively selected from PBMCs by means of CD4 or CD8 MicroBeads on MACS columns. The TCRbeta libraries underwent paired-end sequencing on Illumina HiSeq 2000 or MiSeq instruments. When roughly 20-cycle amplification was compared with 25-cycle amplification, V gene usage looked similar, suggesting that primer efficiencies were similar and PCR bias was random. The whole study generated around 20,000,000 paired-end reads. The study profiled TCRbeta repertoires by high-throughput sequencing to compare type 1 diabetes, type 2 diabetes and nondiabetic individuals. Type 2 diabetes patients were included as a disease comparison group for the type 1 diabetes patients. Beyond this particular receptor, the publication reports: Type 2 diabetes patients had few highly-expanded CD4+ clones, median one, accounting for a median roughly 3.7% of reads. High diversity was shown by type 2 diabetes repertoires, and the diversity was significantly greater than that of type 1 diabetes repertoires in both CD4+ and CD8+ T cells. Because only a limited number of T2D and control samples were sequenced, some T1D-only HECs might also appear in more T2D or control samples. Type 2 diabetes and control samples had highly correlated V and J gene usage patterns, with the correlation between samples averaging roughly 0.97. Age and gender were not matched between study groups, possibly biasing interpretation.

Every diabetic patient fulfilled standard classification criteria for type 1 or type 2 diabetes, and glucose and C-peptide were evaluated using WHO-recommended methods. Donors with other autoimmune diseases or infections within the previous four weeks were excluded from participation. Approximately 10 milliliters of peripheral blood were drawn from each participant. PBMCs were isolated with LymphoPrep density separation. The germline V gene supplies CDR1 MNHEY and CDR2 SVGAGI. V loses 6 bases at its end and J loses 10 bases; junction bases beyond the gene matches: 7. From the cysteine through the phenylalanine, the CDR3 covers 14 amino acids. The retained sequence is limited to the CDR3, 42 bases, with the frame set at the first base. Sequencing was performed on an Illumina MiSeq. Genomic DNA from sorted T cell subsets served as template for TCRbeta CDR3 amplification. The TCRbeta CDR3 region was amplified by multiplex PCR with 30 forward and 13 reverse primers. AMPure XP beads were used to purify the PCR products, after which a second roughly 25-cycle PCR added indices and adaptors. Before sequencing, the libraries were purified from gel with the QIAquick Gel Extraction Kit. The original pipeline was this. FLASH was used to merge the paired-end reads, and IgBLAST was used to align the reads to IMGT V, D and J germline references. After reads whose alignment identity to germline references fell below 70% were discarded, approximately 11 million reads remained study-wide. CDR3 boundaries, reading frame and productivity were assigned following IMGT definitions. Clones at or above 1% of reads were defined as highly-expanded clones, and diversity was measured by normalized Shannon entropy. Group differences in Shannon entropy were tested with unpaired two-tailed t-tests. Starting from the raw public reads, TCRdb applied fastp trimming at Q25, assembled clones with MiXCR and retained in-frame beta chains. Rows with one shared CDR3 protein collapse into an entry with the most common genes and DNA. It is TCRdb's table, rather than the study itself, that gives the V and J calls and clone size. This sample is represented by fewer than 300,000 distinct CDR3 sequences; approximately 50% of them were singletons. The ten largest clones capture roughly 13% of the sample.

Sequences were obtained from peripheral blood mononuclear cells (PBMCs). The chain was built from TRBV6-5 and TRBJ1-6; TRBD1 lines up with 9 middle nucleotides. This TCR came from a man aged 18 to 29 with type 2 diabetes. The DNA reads TGTGCCAGCAGACAGGGGGCTTTAGGATCACCCCTCCACTTT. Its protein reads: CASRQGALGSPLHF.